The rows below give T cell receptor beta chains drawn from one sample of a study of STAT5B mutations in CD4+ large granular lymphocyte leukemia. The method was immunoSEQ multiplex PCR; TCRdb's version includes in-frame clones alone and lacks a portion of them. This sample has 38,000 or so clones, with approximately 85% found just once. The sequenced sample consisted of CD4+ T cells from blood buffy coats. These receptors were taken from a human donor in good health. Each CDR3 is given with its conserved first and last residue. Fields, in order: CDR3 protein, CDR3 DNA, J gene, clone size, D gene, V gene. The D gene is left open where the match is weak. Rows may omit the clone size; those that give it use once, few, many or a size class.

CDR3 protein: CASSLGLAGGGDTQYF
CDR3 DNA: TGTGCCAGCAGCTTAGGACTAGCGGGAGGGGGAGATACGCAGTATTTT
J gene: TRBJ2-3
clone size: once
D gene: TRBD2
V gene: TRBV7-2

CDR3 protein: CASRAQNTGELFF
CDR3 DNA: TGCGCCAGCCGGGCCCAGAACACCGGGGAGCTGTTTTTT
J gene: TRBJ2-2
clone size: NA
D gene: NA
V gene: TRBV10-2

CDR3 protein: CASSLGAGGTDTQYF
CDR3 DNA: TGTGCCAGCAGCTTGGGAGCGGGGGGCACAGATACGCAGTATTTT
J gene: TRBJ2-3
clone size: NA
D gene: TRBD2
V gene: TRBV5-6

CDR3 protein: CASSPVGDTYNEQFF
CDR3 DNA: TGTGCCAGCAGCCCCGTGGGGGACACCTACAATGAGCAGTTCTTC
J gene: TRBJ2-1
clone size: NA
D gene: NA
V gene: TRBV5-4

CDR3 protein: CASSSGTQRVETQYF
CDR3 DNA: TGTGCCAGCAGTTCCGGGACTCAGAGGGTGGAGACCCAGTACTTC
J gene: TRBJ2-5
clone size: NA
D gene: NA
V gene: TRBV28

CDR3 protein: CASKGAGGSNQPQHF
CDR3 DNA: TGTGCCAGTAAGGGGGCAGGGGGAAGCAATCAGCCCCAGCATTTT
J gene: TRBJ1-5
clone size: NA
D gene: TRBD1
V gene: TRBV19

CDR3 protein: CASSSPSSGFGYTF
CDR3 DNA: TGTGCCAGCAGCTCACCCTCTTCCGGTTTTGGCTACACCTTC
J gene: TRBJ1-2
clone size: NA
D gene: NA
V gene: TRBV11-2

CDR3 protein: CAITSDRDGQPQHF
CDR3 DNA: TGTGCCATCACCAGTGACAGGGACGGCCAGCCCCAGCATTTT
J gene: TRBJ1-5
clone size: NA
D gene: TRBD1
V gene: TRBV10-3

CDR3 protein: CASSETGSLYNEQFF
CDR3 DNA: TGTGCCAGTAGCGAAACCGGGTCCCTTTACAATGAGCAGTTCTTC
J gene: TRBJ2-1
clone size: once
D gene: NA
V gene: TRBV19

CDR3 protein: CASSERTGSSYNEQFF
CDR3 DNA: TGTGCCAGCAGTGAAAGGACGGGAAGCTCCTACAATGAGCAGTTCTTC
J gene: TRBJ2-1
clone size: few
D gene: NA
V gene: TRBV2

CDR3 protein: CASSLSRGGEQFF
CDR3 DNA: TGTGCCAGCAGTCTGAGCAGGGGTGGTGAGCAGTTCTTC
J gene: TRBJ2-1
clone size: NA
D gene: NA
V gene: TRBV27

CDR3 protein: CASSLGIQGGEQFF
CDR3 DNA: TGCGCCAGCAGCTTGGGTATCCAAGGAGGGGAGCAGTTCTTC
J gene: TRBJ2-1
clone size: NA
D gene: NA
V gene: TRBV5-1

CDR3 protein: CASSLGDGSYEQYF
CDR3 DNA: TGTGCCAGCAGCTTAGGAGACGGATCCTACGAGCAGTACTTC
J gene: TRBJ2-7
clone size: NA
D gene: NA
V gene: TRBV5-4

CDR3 protein: CASSYQENTEAFF
CDR3 DNA: TGTGCCAGCAGTTACCAAGAGAACACTGAAGCTTTCTTT
J gene: TRBJ1-1
clone size: NA
D gene: NA
V gene: TRBV6-6